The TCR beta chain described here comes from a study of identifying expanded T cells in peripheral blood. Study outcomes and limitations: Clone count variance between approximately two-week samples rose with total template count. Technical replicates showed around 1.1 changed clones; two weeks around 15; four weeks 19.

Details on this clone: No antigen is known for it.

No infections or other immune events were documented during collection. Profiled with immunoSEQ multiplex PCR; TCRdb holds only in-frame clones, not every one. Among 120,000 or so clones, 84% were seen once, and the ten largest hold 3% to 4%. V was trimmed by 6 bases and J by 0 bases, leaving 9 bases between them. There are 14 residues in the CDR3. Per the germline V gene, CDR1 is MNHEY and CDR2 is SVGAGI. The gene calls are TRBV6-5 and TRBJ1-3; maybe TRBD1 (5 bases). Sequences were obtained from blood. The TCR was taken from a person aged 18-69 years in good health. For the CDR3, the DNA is TGTGCCAGCAGGGGCGACAGCTCTGGAAACACCATATATTTT. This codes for CASRGDSSGNTIYF.